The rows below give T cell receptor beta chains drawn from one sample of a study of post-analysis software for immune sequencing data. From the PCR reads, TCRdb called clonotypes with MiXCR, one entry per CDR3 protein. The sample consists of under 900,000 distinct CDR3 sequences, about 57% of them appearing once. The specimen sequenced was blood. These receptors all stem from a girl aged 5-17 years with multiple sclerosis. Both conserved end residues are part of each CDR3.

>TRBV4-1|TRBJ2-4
CASSQSPPGLEEIQYF
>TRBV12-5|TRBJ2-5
CASGLTHRGETQYF
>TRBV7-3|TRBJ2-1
CASSRRGTRYSYNEQFF
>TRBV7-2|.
CASSLAGRTSLVDEQYF
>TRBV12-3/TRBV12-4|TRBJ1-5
CASSFGPYLPQHF
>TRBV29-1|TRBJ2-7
CSVFLAGAYEQYF
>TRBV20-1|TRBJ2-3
CSARTGRTDTQYF
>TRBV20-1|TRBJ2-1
CSARDGAGRVGEQFF
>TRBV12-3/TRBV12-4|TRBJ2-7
CASSLERGVGSYEQYF
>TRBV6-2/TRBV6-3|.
CASSSGTLSSYNEQYF
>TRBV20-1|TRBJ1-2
CSARTGGVGYGYTF
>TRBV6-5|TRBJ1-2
CASARSPNYGCTF
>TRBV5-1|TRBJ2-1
CASSPPPFQAKDTEQFF
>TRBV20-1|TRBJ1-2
CSSGNGYTF
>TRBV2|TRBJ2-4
CATQKREGNIQYF
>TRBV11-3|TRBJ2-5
CASSRGTGGLETQYF
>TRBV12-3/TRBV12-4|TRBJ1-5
CASVQGNQPQHF
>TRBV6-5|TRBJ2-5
CASSYSSGTGENQETQYF
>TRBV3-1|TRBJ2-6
CASSQIEYRGRRTGANVLTF
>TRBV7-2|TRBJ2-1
CASSREILAAYNEQFF
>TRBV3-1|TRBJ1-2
CASSQVDYGYTF
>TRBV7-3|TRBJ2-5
CASSVGLAGGETQYF
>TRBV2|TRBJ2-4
CASRTGGVKNIQYF
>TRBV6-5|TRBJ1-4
CASTTGTGKEKLFF
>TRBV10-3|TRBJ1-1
CAISESIYRGDTEAFF
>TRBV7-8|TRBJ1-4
CASSFDDRTNEKLFF
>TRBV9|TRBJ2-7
CASSVSPGQVRYEQYF
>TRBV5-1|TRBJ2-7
CASSGQGVNEQYF
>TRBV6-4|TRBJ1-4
CASSDSRQGNEKLFF
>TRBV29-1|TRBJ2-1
CSGTSGNRGEQFF
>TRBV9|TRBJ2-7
CASSGGTDHYEQYF
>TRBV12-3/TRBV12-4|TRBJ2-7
CASRLPGGPGEQYF
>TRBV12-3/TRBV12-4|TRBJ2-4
CASSTGTKNIQYF
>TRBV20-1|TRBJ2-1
CSARAYNEQFF
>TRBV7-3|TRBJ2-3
CASSLFLASSTDTQYF
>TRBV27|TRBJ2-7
CASSLTGGALDFYEQYF
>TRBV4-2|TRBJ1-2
CASSQDRGRQTGYTF
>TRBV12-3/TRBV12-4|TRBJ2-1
CASSFGPAGYNEQFF
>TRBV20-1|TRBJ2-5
CSANLAGGPETQYF
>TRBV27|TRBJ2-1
CASSSLPASSYNEQFF